A single sample gave rise to the 21 T cell receptor beta chains below, sequenced in a study of early T cells in non-severe SARS-CoV-2 infection. One entry per CDR3 protein results from TCRdb running MiXCR on the 5' RACE reads. Here the sample spans about 80,000 distinct CDR3 sequences, around a tenth being singletons. Input material: whole blood. The receptors derive from an adult who was a healthcare worker with PCR-confirmed SARS-CoV-2 infection or an uninfected control (not recorded which).

Many counts were recorded for this clonotype. The chain carries TRBV5-5 and TRBJ2-7; D gene uncertain. This CDR3 is 12 amino acids long. Trimming cost V 4 bases and J 5 bases, with 10 bases left between them. Germline V CDR1 and CDR2: SGHKS, YYEKEE (reference sequence). CDR3 bases: TGTGCCAGCAGCCGGGCATCAGACGAGCAGTACTTC. Translated: CASSRASDEQYF.

This clonotype was observed many times. V is TRBV12-5 and J is TRBJ1-5; no definite D call. The CDR3 sequence is 14 residues long. In germline, CDR1 is LGHNT, CDR2 FRNRAP. V lost 0 bases, J lost 5 bases, and 8 bases lay in between. The CDR3 loop reads CASGLVPRDQPQHF. The CDR3, as DNA: TGTGCTAGTGGTTTGGTACCAAGAGATCAGCCCCAGCATTTT.

This clonotype was detected only a few times. CDR3 DNA sequence: TGTGCCAGCAGCTTAGGGTGGCGCCGGGACACCTACGAGCAGTACTTC. It codes for CASSLGWRRDTYEQYF. V usage is TRBV11-2 and J usage is TRBJ2-7; D may be TRBD1 (6 bases). CDR1 SGHAT and CDR2 FQNNGV come from the germline V gene. The CDR3 consists of 16 residues. Trimming took 1 base from V and 2 from J, leaving 15 bases between them.

The rearrangement links TRBV7-9 to TRBJ1-1; D is uncertain. CDR3 size: 14 residues. Per germline, CDR1 SEHNR and CDR2 FQNEAQ (reference sequence). Trimming took off 2 bases at V and 3 bases at J, with 10 bases between the two ends. CDR3 sequence reads: CASSLRDTDTEAFF. In nucleotides, the CDR3 is TGTGCCAGCAGCTTAAGGGATACGGACACTGAAGCTTTCTTT. Full variable domain (rest looked up from reference TRBV7-9 and TRBJ1-1): DTGVSQNPRHKITKRGQNVTFRCDPISEHNRLYWYRQTLGQGPEFLTYFQNEAQLEKSRLLSDRFSAERPKGSFSTLEIQRTEQGDSAMYLCASSLRDTDTEAFFGQGTRLTVV.

This clonotype was observed at least ten times. The chain employs TRBV7-2 and TRBJ1-6, with D unresolved. The V gene lost 5 bases and the J gene lost 9 bases, with 11 bases spanning the gap. The length of the CDR3 is 13 residues. Germline loops: CDR1 SGHTA, CDR2 FQGNSA. The chain's CDR3 is CASSPLFGSPLHF. The CDR3 region has the DNA TGTGCCAGCAGCCCCCTCTTTGGTTCACCCCTCCACTTT.

This chain joins TRBV30 and TRBJ2-7; 8 bases fit TRBD1. The CDR3 has 14 amino acids. Losses at the gene ends were 7 bases for V and 3 bases for J; bases not matched to a gene: 11. Germline V gene data show CDR1 as GTSNPN and CDR2 as SVGIG (reference sequence). This CDR3 is CAFEDREIYYEQYF. The CDR3 nucleotides read TGTGCCTTCGAGGACAGGGAGATTTACTACGAGCAGTACTTC. Supplemented by reference TRBV30 and TRBJ2-7, the full variable domain reads SQTIHQWPATLVQPVGSPLSLECTVEGTSNPNLYWYRQAAGRGLQLLFYSVGIGQISSEVPQNLSASRPQDRQFILSSKKLLLSDSGFYLCAFEDREIYYEQYFGPGTRLTVT.

This clonotype was recorded many times. The V gene is TRBV28, the J gene TRBJ2-2; TRBD1 matches 9 bases. Germline assignment: CDR1 MDHEN and CDR2 SYDVKM. The CDR3 runs to 16 residues. V lost 6 bases, J lost 1 base, and 6 bases stayed unmatched. Here the CDR3 DNA reads TGTGCCAGCAGCCCCGGGACAGGGTGGAACACCGGGGAGCTGTTTTTT. Its protein is CASSPGTGWNTGELFF.

The chain carries TRBV3-1 and TRBJ1-2; 11 bases agree with TRBD1. Trimming at V came to 3 bases and at J to 5 bases, leaving 5 bases not matched to a gene. This CDR3 is 15 amino acids long. CDR1 and CDR2 (germline): LGHDT, YNNKEL (reference sequence). CDR3 in DNA: TGTGCCAGCAGCCAGGGCGGACAGGGGGCATATGGCTACACCTTC. This encodes CASSQGGQGAYGYTF.

This clonotype was seen at least ten times. The chain combines TRBV5-1 with TRBJ2-3, with 7 nucleotides matching TRBD2. Germline-derived CDR1 and CDR2 are SGHRS and YFSETQ. V dropped 3 bases and J dropped 1; count of bases not matched to a gene: 8. CDR3 length: 16 residues. The CDR3 protein is CASSYQSSGRTDTQYF. The CDR3 DNA is TGCGCCAGCAGCTACCAATCTAGCGGTCGCACAGATACGCAGTATTTT.

The chain links TRBV20-1 to TRBJ2-7, with D possibly being TRBD2 (5 bases). In germline, CDR1 is DFQATT, CDR2 SNEGSKA (reference sequence). This CDR3 has 14 amino acids. The germline V and J ends were trimmed by 6 bases and 8 bases, with 23 bases remaining between them. The CDR3 DNA follows: TGCAGTGCCCCCGAAGCGGTGACCCCTCGGCAGCAGTACTTC. Translating gives CSAPEAVTPRQQYF.

There are many counts of this clonotype. The rearrangement links TRBV7-2 to TRBJ2-3; tentatively, D is TRBD1 (7 bases). The germline V gene encodes CDR1 SGHTA and CDR2 FQGNSA. V lost 1 base to trimming and J lost 0 bases, with 14 bases between them. The CDR3 sequence is 17 residues long. The CDR3 loop reads CASSLEGGGVSTDTQYF. The DNA for the CDR3 is TGTGCCAGCAGCTTAGAAGGGGGCGGGGTTAGCACAGATACGCAGTATTTT.

This clonotype was seen only a few times. The chain couples TRBV4-1 to TRBJ2-1; D uncertain. With 3 bases removed from V and 0 bases from J, the gap between germline ends came to 15 bases. The germline V gene has CDR1 MGHRA and CDR2 YSYEKL. This CDR3 spans 17 amino acids. The CDR3 loop reads CASSQGALTRSYNEQFF. The CDR3 DNA follows: TGCGCCAGCAGCCAGGGTGCCCTTACACGCTCCTACAATGAGCAGTTCTTC.

This chain uses TRBV3-1 with TRBJ2-3, with D perhaps TRBD2 (5 bases). V dropped 1 base and J dropped 2 bases, with 16 bases sitting between them. Germline V gene sequence: CDR1 LGHDT, CDR2 YNNKEL (reference sequence). The CDR3 consists of 17 residues. CDR3 in DNA: TGTGCCAGCAGCCAAGCGTCCCACGGAGGATACACAGATACGCAGTATTTT. Its protein product is CASSQASHGGYTDTQYF.

The chain has TRBV6-6 and TRBJ2-2; 7 bases agree with TRBD1. The V and J ends lost 6 bases and 3 bases, in that order; junction bases with no gene match: 10. CDR1 is MNHNY and CDR2 is SVGAGI in the germline V gene (reference sequence). The CDR3 runs 16 residues. CDR3 sequence reads: CASSPSGQPDTGELFF. CDR3 in DNA: TGTGCCAGCAGCCCTTCGGGACAGCCGGACACCGGGGAGCTGTTTTTT.

This clonotype was observed many times. This chain uses TRBV28 with TRBJ1-1, with 9 bases identical to TRBD1. Germline values: CDR1 MDHEN, CDR2 SYDVKM. This CDR3 has 13 residues. With 7 bases clipped from V and 2 bases from J, the junction kept 2 bases outside the gene matches. CDR3 in amino acids: CASKGQGNTEAFF. CDR3 bases: TGTGCCAGCAAGGGACAGGGAAACACTGAAGCTTTCTTT.

This clonotype has at least ten counts. The V and J genes are TRBV6-6 and TRBJ1-3; D ambiguous. The CDR3 is 14 amino acids. V lost 5 bases and J lost 0, with 8 bases in between. Germline V gene lookup returns CDR1 MNHNY and CDR2 SVGAGI (reference sequence). CDR3 nucleotides: TGTGCCAGCAGTGGGGTCGACTCTGGAAACACCATATATTTT. It codes for CASSGVDSGNTIYF.

The sample holds many counts of this clonotype. The rearrangement links TRBV11-2 to TRBJ2-1; D might be TRBD2 (6 bases). The germline V gene encodes CDR1 SGHAT and CDR2 FQNNGV. V was trimmed by 7 bases and J by 1 base, leaving 14 bases between them. CDR3 length: 15 amino acids. The chain's CDR3 is CASNPGGPSYNEQFF. Here the CDR3 DNA reads TGTGCCAGCAACCCCGGAGGGCCATCCTACAATGAGCAGTTCTTC.

This chain joins TRBV7-2 and TRBJ2-7, with TRBD2 matching over 12 bases. This CDR3 region has 15 residues. Germline V gene lookup returns CDR1 SGHTA and CDR2 FQGNSA. V gave up 3 bases and J gave up 3 bases; unmatched junction bases: 3. In nucleotides, the CDR3 is TGTGCCAGCAGCTTTGCTAGCGGGAGGGACTACGAGCAGTACTTC. It is translated as CASSFASGRDYEQYF.

The chain uses TRBV9 and TRBJ1-4, with TRBD1 as a possible D gene (6 bases). Germline assignment: CDR1 SGDLS and CDR2 YYNGEE. The CDR3 has 15 amino acids. Deletions cut 8 bases from V and 8 bases from J, with 22 bases between. The CDR3 coding sequence is TGTGCCAGTAGCCCGAGCGGACAGAGTGGGGAAAAACTGTTTTTT. It encodes CASSPSGQSGEKLFF. Together with reference TRBV9 and TRBJ1-4, the CDR3 gives the full variable domain: DSGVTQTPKHLITATGQRVTLRCSPRSGDLSVYWYQQSLDQGLQFLIQYYNGEERAKGNILERFSAQQFPDLHSELNLSSLELGDSALYFCASSPSGQSGEKLFFGSGTQLSVL.

This clonotype occurred a few times. The J gene is TRBJ1-3, the V gene TRBV4-1; perhaps TRBD1 as D (5 bases). The CDR3 totals 17 residues. The V gene lost 1 base and the J gene lost 2 bases, with 15 bases spanning the gap. CDR1 is MGHRA and CDR2 is YSYEKL in the germline V gene. The CDR3 loop is CASSQGPQGGTGNTIYF. DNA of the CDR3: TGCGCCAGCAGCCAAGGTCCCCAGGGAGGGACTGGAAACACCATATATTTT.

There are a few counts of this clonotype. This chain connects TRBV6-6 to TRBJ1-5; D is uncertain. Germline CDR1 and CDR2: MNHNY and SVGAGI (reference sequence). Trimming pared 8 bases from V and 2 bases from J, leaving 16 bases between. This CDR3 region has 15 residues. CDR3 residues: CASEQVPEGNQPQHF. The CDR3 DNA is TGTGCCAGCGAGCAGGTCCCAGAAGGCAATCAGCCCCAGCATTTT.